The clone carrying this T cell receptor beta chain has at least ten counts. Original processing notes: Scientists estimated how many nucleated cells there were by amplifying reference gene primers. Profiling relied on immunoSEQ multiplex PCR, and the TCRdb table lists in-frame clones only, not all of them. Clone size and the V and J calls come from that table; the DNA yielded D and trimming. The sample consists of 190,000 or so clones, just under 90% of them appearing once. The sample is drawn from a study of blood T cell repertoires in COVID-19. Study-wide background: COVID-19 samples from acute and convalescent phases originated in the United States, Italy and Spain. The cDNA or gDNA used as material had been derived from T cells, B-cell-depleted T cells, or PBMCs.

CDR3 length equals 13 residues. Trimming removed 2 bases from V and 3 bases from J, with 8 bases in between. CDR1 is MNHEY, CDR2 SMNVEV, per germline (reference sequence). Sequencing used peripheral blood. The sequence was collected from a man aged 55-75 years who had recovered from COVID-19. This chain joins TRBV27 and TRBJ2-7; possible D gene TRBD1, 5 bases. CDR3 DNA: TGTGCCAGCAGTTTACAGGGTATCTACGAGCAGTACTTC. Translated, it gives CASSLQGIYEQYF.